This T cell receptor beta chain was obtained from a study of response to subunit inactivated influenza vaccine. TCRdb independently ran MiXCR on the RT-PCR reads; one entry per CDR3 protein. The sample comprises 630,000 or so distinct CDR3 sequences, 15% to 17% of which are singletons, and 11% rests with the top ten. Germline assignment: CDR1 MNHEY and CDR2 SVGAGI. There are 15 residues in the CDR3. This clonotype came up a few times. Its specificity is unknown. A read error may produce the germline difference seen at one junction end. Study-wide results and limits: Authors proposed each seasonal influenza vaccination draws in few new T cells.

The sequence came from a man in his forties or fifties who received an inactivated influenza vaccine. The chain employs TRBV6-5 and TRBJ2-7; maybe TRBD1 (6 bases). Sequenced here: PBMCs from blood, sampled roughly 13 days after vaccination. The CDR3 loop is CATSYLLDRSYEQYF. The CDR3 DNA sequence: TGTGCCACCAGTTACTTACTGGACAGATCCTACGAGCAGTACTTC.